A selection of T cell receptor beta chains follows, all from one sample in a study of T cells in Graves' hyperthyroidism and ophthalmopathy. One entry per CDR3 protein results from TCRdb running MiXCR on the multiplex PCR reads. The sample yields around 690,000 distinct CDR3 sequences, 17% seen once. The specimen was blood. These receptors originate from a middle-aged man with Graves' hyperthyroidism. Both conserved end residues are part of each CDR3. D genes are given only for firm matches. Size values are once, few and many counts, or a class for expanded clones, and some rows have none.

clone_size: NA; d_call: NA; j_call: TRBJ2-1; v_call: TRBV12-3/TRBV12-4; cdr3_nt: TGTGCCAGCAGTCACCAAGGGACCGCCTATGAGCAGTTCTTC; cdr3_aa: CASSHQGTAYEQFF
clone_size: many; d_call: NA; j_call: TRBJ1-1; v_call: TRBV6-1; cdr3_nt: TGTGCCAGCAGTGAAGGCAGCGCAGCCAACACTGAAGCTTTCTTT; cdr3_aa: CASSEGSAANTEAFF
clone_size: NA; d_call: NA; j_call: TRBJ2-5; v_call: TRBV20-1; cdr3_nt: TGCAGTGCCCGAGGGAGCGGAGAGACCCAGTACTTC; cdr3_aa: CSARGSGETQYF
clone_size: NA; d_call: TRBD1; j_call: TRBJ2-1; v_call: TRBV19; cdr3_nt: TGTGCCAGTAGGGGGACAGGGGTTCACAATGAGCAGTTCTTC; cdr3_aa: CASRGTGVHNEQFF
clone_size: few; d_call: TRBD1; j_call: TRBJ1-3; v_call: TRBV6-1; cdr3_nt: TGTGCCAGCAGCAACAGGGGGCTAGCTGGAAACACCATATATTTT; cdr3_aa: CASSNRGLAGNTIYF
clone_size: many; d_call: NA; j_call: TRBJ2-1; v_call: TRBV19; cdr3_nt: TGTGCCAGTATGATGAGGGAGAAGTATGAGCAGTTCTTC; cdr3_aa: CASMMREKYEQFF
clone_size: NA; d_call: NA; j_call: TRBJ2-7; v_call: TRBV29-1; cdr3_nt: TGCAGCGTTGATAAGCGGGACATAGGTACCGAGCAGTACTTC; cdr3_aa: CSVDKRDIGTEQYF
clone_size: many; d_call: TRBD2; j_call: TRBJ2-1; v_call: TRBV11-2; cdr3_nt: TGTGCCAGCAGCTTAGGGGGAGGGTGGTTCAATGAGCAGTTCTTC; cdr3_aa: CASSLGGGWFNEQFF
clone_size: NA; d_call: NA; j_call: TRBJ2-1; v_call: TRBV18; cdr3_nt: TGTGCCAGCTCACTGTGGGCCGGGGCAGGGTCCTACAATGAGCAGTTCTTC; cdr3_aa: CASSLWAGAGSYNEQFF
clone_size: many; d_call: TRBD2; j_call: TRBJ2-7; v_call: TRBV12-3/TRBV12-4; cdr3_nt: TGTGCCAGCAGCTGGGGACTAGCGGGAGAGTACGAGCAGTACTTC; cdr3_aa: CASSWGLAGEYEQYF
clone_size: NA; d_call: TRBD2; j_call: TRBJ2-7; v_call: TRBV28; cdr3_nt: TGTGCCAGCAGCGAAGCCGTTAGCGGGGCTTACGAGCAGTACTTC; cdr3_aa: CASSEAVSGAYEQYF
clone_size: NA; d_call: TRBD1; j_call: TRBJ1-1; v_call: TRBV29-1; cdr3_nt: TGCAGCGGGGGGGACAGAGCGAACACTGAAGCTTTCTTT; cdr3_aa: CSGGDRANTEAFF
clone_size: NA; d_call: NA; j_call: TRBJ1-1; v_call: TRBV3-1; cdr3_nt: TGTGCCAGCAGCCAAACCGGGACAAAGACTGAAGCTTTCTTT; cdr3_aa: CASSQTGTKTEAFF
clone_size: NA; d_call: NA; j_call: TRBJ1-5; v_call: TRBV6-5; cdr3_nt: TGTGCCAGCAGTTACATAAAATCAAGTCAGCCCCAGCATTTT; cdr3_aa: CASSYIKSSQPQHF
clone_size: NA; d_call: NA; j_call: TRBJ1-2; v_call: TRBV3-1; cdr3_nt: TGTGCCAGCAGCCCCGGACTAGGAGGGTTTTATGGCTACACCTTC; cdr3_aa: CASSPGLGGFYGYTF
clone_size: few; d_call: TRBD1; j_call: TRBJ1-1; v_call: TRBV25-1; cdr3_nt: TGTGCCAGCAGTGACCTGGACAGGGACACTGAAGCTTTCTTT; cdr3_aa: CASSDLDRDTEAFF
clone_size: many; d_call: NA; j_call: TRBJ2-1; v_call: TRBV18; cdr3_nt: TGTGCCAGCTCACCACGGCCCGCCAGGCTGGACCACAATGAGCAGTTCTTC; cdr3_aa: CASSPRPARLDHNEQFF